This T cell receptor beta chain was profiled in a study of OX40 agonist ivuxolimab in advanced cancers. With regard to this clone: Its antigen is not identified.

There are 16 residues in the CDR3. Per germline, CDR1 KGHSH and CDR2 LQKENI. The V segment lost 0 bases and the J segment 5 bases; nucleotides outside the gene matches: 4. The table came from immunoSEQ multiplex PCR; TCRdb's copy has only in-frame clones and leaves some out. Here the sample spans around 100,000 clones, more than 85% being singletons. Overall study findings and caveats: At doses 0.1 to 3.0 mg/kg, CD4+ and CD8+ clones expanded. Expanded clones tended on average to be more numerous among CD8+ T cells than CD4+. Undetermined was the antigen specificity of the expanded peripheral T cells.

The V gene is TRBV18, the J gene TRBJ2-2; TRBD1 matches 9 bases. The sequencing here drew on CD4+ or CD8+ T cells sorted from blood, taken in a trial of the OX40 agonist ivuxolimab. The receptor was isolated from an adult with an advanced solid tumor such as melanoma, head and neck, liver or kidney cancer. CDR3 sequence: CASSPPGTGFTGELFF. CDR3 nucleotides: TGTGCCAGCTCACCACCCGGGACAGGGTTTACCGGGGAGCTGTTTTTT.